The 22 T cell receptor beta chains below all came from one sample that was sequenced in a study of T cells after yellow fever vaccination. TCRdb redid the calling of the 5' RACE reads with MiXCR, one entry per CDR3 protein. The sample includes some 300,000 distinct CDR3 sequences, approximately 3.9% seen only once; the top ten take about 20%. Sample: PBMCs, taken on the day of the yellow fever booster vaccination. These receptors were taken from a young man who received the YFV17D yellow fever vaccine.

This clonotype was counted a few times. The J gene is TRBJ2-7, the V gene TRBV7-9; D tentatively fits TRBD1 or TRBD2 (5 bases each). V was cut by 3 bases and J by 4 bases, with 10 bases left in between. Germline V gene data show CDR1 as SEHNR and CDR2 as FQNEAQ (reference sequence). The CDR3 consists of 13 residues. The CDR3 sequence is CASSFQGRYEQYV. The CDR3 DNA reads as TGTGCCAGCAGCTTCCAGGGACGGTACGAGCAGTACGTC.

A few counts support this clonotype. The chain carries TRBV14 and TRBJ1-1; no clear D. This CDR3 spans 15 amino acids. CDR1 and CDR2 from the germline V gene are SGHDN and FVKESK. Deletions cut 1 base from V and 0 bases from J, with 9 bases between. The CDR3 sequence: CASSQVFGVNTEAFF. In DNA form, the CDR3 reads TGTGCCAGCAGCCAAGTATTTGGGGTGAACACTGAAGCTTTCTTT.

This clonotype was counted ten times or more. This CDR3 reads CAISGVAGGNNEQFF. The CDR3 DNA follows: TGTGCCATCAGTGGAGTAGCGGGGGGTAACAATGAGCAGTTCTTC. The J gene is TRBJ2-1, the V gene TRBV10-3, with 10 nucleotides matching TRBD2. Germline V gene lookup returns CDR1 ENHRY and CDR2 SYGVKD. This CDR3 is built from 15 residues. V lost 4 bases, J lost 5 bases, and 5 bases stayed unmatched.

In this sample, this clonotype turned up many times. The V gene is TRBV5-5, the J gene TRBJ2-4, with TRBD2 as a possible D gene (5 bases). Trimming took off 1 base at V and 0 bases at J, with 11 bases between the two ends. The CDR3 runs 16 residues. CDR1 SGHKS and CDR2 YYEKEE come from the germline V gene (reference sequence). In DNA, the CDR3 is TGTGCCAGCAGCTTGCGGGGATTACTAGCCAAAAACATTCAGTACTTC. It specifies CASSLRGLLAKNIQYF. The full variable domain, in which reference TRBV5-5 and TRBJ2-4 provide the parts outside the CDR3, is DAGVTQSPTHLIKTRGQQVTLRCSPISGHKSVSWYQQVLGQGPQFIFQYYEKEERGRGNFPDRFSARQFPNYSSELNVNALLLGDSALYLCASSLRGLLAKNIQYFGAGTRLSVL.

This clonotype appeared a few times. This sequence joins TRBV7-2 and TRBJ2-5; the D is unclear. Germline lookup yields CDR1 SGHTA and CDR2 FQGNSA. Trimming left V 5 bases short and J 7 bases short, with 11 bases between. This CDR3 has 12 residues. The CDR3 region is CASSRYSMTQYF. DNA of the CDR3: TGTGCCAGCAGCCGCTATTCTATGACCCAGTACTTC.

This clonotype was detected many times. V usage is TRBV9 and J usage is TRBJ2-1; TRBD2 matches at 7 bases. V lost 0 bases to trimming and J lost 9 bases; unmatched junction nucleotides: 6. In germline, CDR1 is SGDLS, CDR2 YYNGEE. CDR3 length: 14 residues. CDR3: CASSVEGTNFEQFF. As DNA, the CDR3 is TGTGCCAGCAGCGTAGAAGGGACTAACTTTGAGCAGTTCTTC.

This clonotype was counted ten times or more. The V and J genes are TRBV27 and TRBJ2-3; D gene ambiguous. Between the trimmed V and J ends, which lost 6 bases and 5 bases, there was a span of 9 bases. The CDR3 length is 12 residues. Germline V CDR1 and CDR2: MNHEY, SMNVEV (reference sequence). CDR3 amino acids: CASRETRDTQYF. In DNA, the CDR3 is TGTGCCAGCAGAGAGACCCGAGATACGCAGTATTTT.

The V gene is TRBV6-6, the J gene TRBJ2-1; D gene unclear. Germline V gene sequence: CDR1 MNHNY, CDR2 SVGAGI (reference sequence). This CDR3 has 15 residues. V was shortened by 6 bases and J by 0 bases, with 12 bases between the two germline ends. CDR3 sequence (DNA): TGTGCCAGCAGCCCCAACTCCCTCTCCTACAATGAGCAGTTCTTC. Translation: CASSPNSLSYNEQFF.

In this sample, this clonotype turned up a few times. This chain uses TRBV6-4 with TRBJ2-2; TRBD1 agrees at 7 bases. V trimming: 5 bases; J trimming: 7 bases; junction bases outside the gene matches: 7. The CDR3 length is 14 residues. Per germline, CDR1 MRHNA and CDR2 SNTAGT. The CDR3 DNA reads as TGTGCCAGCAGTCTCGAAGACAGGGTCGGGGAGCTGTTTTTT. As protein: CASSLEDRVGELFF.

This clonotype was detected many times. V usage is TRBV7-9 and J usage is TRBJ1-5; the D gene is possibly TRBD1 (5 bases). CDR3 length: 15 residues. The V and J ends lost 5 bases and 3 bases respectively, with 14 bases between them. CDR1 is SEHNR and CDR2 is FQNEAQ in the germline V gene (reference sequence). CDR3 region: CASSSQGLANQPQHF. The DNA of the CDR3 is TGTGCCAGCAGCAGCCAGGGTCTGGCCAATCAGCCCCAGCATTTT.

This chain links TRBV19 with TRBJ2-1, with D possibly being TRBD2 (5 bases). The CDR3 runs to 13 residues. The ends were cut back, 2 bases at V and 8 bases at J, with 10 bases in the middle. From germline, CDR1 is LNHDA and CDR2 SQIVND (reference sequence). Here the CDR3 reads CASSISGIHEQFF. The DNA of the CDR3 is TGTGCCAGTAGTATATCGGGGATCCATGAGCAGTTCTTC.

This clonotype was recorded at least ten times. This chain uses TRBV7-8 with TRBJ1-1; possibly TRBD1 for D (6 bases). V lost 6 bases to trimming and J lost 0 bases, with 11 bases between them. Germline V CDR1 and CDR2: SGHVS, FQNEAQ. CDR3 length: 14 amino acids. Written as DNA, the CDR3 is TGTGCCAGCAGTGGACGGGACATGAACACTGAAGCTTTCTTT. It specifies CASSGRDMNTEAFF.

This clonotype was detected many times. The chain is built from TRBV4-3 and TRBJ1-5, with a weak D call TRBD1 (5 bases). Germline V gives CDR1 LGHNA, CDR2 YSLEER. The CDR3 covers 17 residues. Trimming pared 0 bases from V and 2 bases from J, leaving 14 bases between. CDR3 DNA sequence: TGCGCCAGCAGCCAAGATTCGGGGCAGGGCGGCAATCAGCCCCAGCATTTT. Protein: CASSQDSGQGGNQPQHF.

The chain combines TRBV3-1 with TRBJ1-5, with 10 bases identical to TRBD1. Per germline, CDR1 LGHDT and CDR2 YNNKEL (reference sequence). V shed 4 bases and J 2 bases; nucleotides not matched to a gene: 2. The CDR3 length is 15 residues. The DNA of the CDR3 is TGTGCCAGCAGCCGTGGGACAGGGGGCAATCAGCCCCAGCATTTT. This encodes CASSRGTGGNQPQHF.

The V and J genes are TRBV5-1 and TRBJ2-2, with D tentatively TRBD2 (5 bases). V was shortened by 3 bases and J by 6 bases, with 9 bases between the two germline ends. This CDR3 comprises 13 residues. Germline V CDR1 and CDR2: SGHRS, YFSETQ. The CDR3 DNA is TGCGCCAGCAGCTCCTACGGGGCCGGGGAGCTGTTTTTT. It is translated as CASSSYGAGELFF.

In its sample, this clonotype was seen many times. V usage is TRBV7-9 and J usage is TRBJ2-3, with 9 bases aligning to TRBD2. CDR3 length equals 16 residues. J lost 5 bases, V lost 0 bases, and 6 bases had no gene match. Germline values: CDR1 SEHNR, CDR2 FQNEAQ (reference sequence). The DNA of the CDR3 is TGTGCCAGCAGCTTAGCCCTCGTAGCGGGGGAAGATACGCAGTATTTT. The encoded protein is CASSLALVAGEDTQYF. The full variable domain, its missing parts supplied by reference TRBV7-9 and TRBJ2-3, is DTGVSQNPRHKITKRGQNVTFRCDPISEHNRLYWYRQTLGQGPEFLTYFQNEAQLEKSRLLSDRFSAERPKGSFSTLEIQRTEQGDSAMYLCASSLALVAGEDTQYFGPGTRLTVL.

The chain recombines TRBV12-3 or TRBV12-4 with TRBJ1-2; 9 bases are a match to TRBD1. The J segment lost 10 bases and the V segment lost 6 bases, leaving 9 bases of the junction unmatched. The CDR3 runs 13 residues. In DNA, the CDR3 is TGTGCCAGCAGCCGGGACAGGGCGTCTGTCTACACCTTC. This codes for CASSRDRASVYTF.

This clonotype was counted at least ten times. This chain connects TRBV7-2 to TRBJ2-7, with TRBD2 matching 13 bases. Germline CDR1 reads SGHTA; CDR2 reads FQGNSA. CDR3 length: 15 residues. V dropped 5 bases and J dropped 4; count of bases not matched to a gene: 5. CDR3 nucleotides: TGTGCCAGCAGCCCTAGACTAGCGGGGGGTTACGAGCAGTACTTC. This sequence encodes CASSPRLAGGYEQYF.

This clonotype showed up many times. The chain combines TRBV11-2 with TRBJ1-2; D call uncertain. Trimming pared 5 bases from V and 10 bases from J, leaving 11 bases between. Germline CDR1 SGHAT, CDR2 FQNNGV. This CDR3 is built from 11 residues. The DNA of the CDR3 is TGTGCCAGCAGCAAACGACACGTCTACACCTTC. This gives the protein CASSKRHVYTF.

The rearrangement uses TRBV7-9 and TRBJ2-2; perhaps D is TRBD1 or TRBD2 (6 bases each). There are 12 residues in the CDR3. The germline CDR1 and CDR2 sequences are SEHNR and FQNEAQ (reference sequence). Trimming removed 8 bases from V and 7 bases from J, with 11 bases in between. The CDR3 here is CASRGHDGELFF. As DNA, the CDR3 is TGTGCCAGCCGGGGGCACGACGGGGAGCTGTTTTTT.

This clonotype occurred a few times. The V and J genes are TRBV9 and TRBJ2-1; D is perhaps TRBD1 or TRBD2 (6 bases each). This CDR3 region has 15 residues. CDR1 is SGDLS, CDR2 YYNGEE, per germline. Trimming stripped 1 base from V and 5 bases from J, with 13 bases between. CDR3 coding DNA: TGTGCCAGCAGCGTAAGTGGGGGGCAGAACAATGAGCAGTTCTTC. Protein sequence: CASSVSGGQNNEQFF.

This clonotype has a count of ten or more. The chain employs TRBV11-2 and TRBJ2-1; TRBD2 aligns across 9 bases. V lost 1 base, J lost 3 bases, and 4 bases stayed unmatched. Germline V gene data show CDR1 as SGHAT and CDR2 as FQNNGV. This CDR3 has 16 amino acids. CDR3 sequence: CASSLAWRGGYNEQFF. CDR3 coding DNA: TGTGCCAGCAGCTTAGCATGGCGGGGGGGCTACAATGAGCAGTTCTTC.